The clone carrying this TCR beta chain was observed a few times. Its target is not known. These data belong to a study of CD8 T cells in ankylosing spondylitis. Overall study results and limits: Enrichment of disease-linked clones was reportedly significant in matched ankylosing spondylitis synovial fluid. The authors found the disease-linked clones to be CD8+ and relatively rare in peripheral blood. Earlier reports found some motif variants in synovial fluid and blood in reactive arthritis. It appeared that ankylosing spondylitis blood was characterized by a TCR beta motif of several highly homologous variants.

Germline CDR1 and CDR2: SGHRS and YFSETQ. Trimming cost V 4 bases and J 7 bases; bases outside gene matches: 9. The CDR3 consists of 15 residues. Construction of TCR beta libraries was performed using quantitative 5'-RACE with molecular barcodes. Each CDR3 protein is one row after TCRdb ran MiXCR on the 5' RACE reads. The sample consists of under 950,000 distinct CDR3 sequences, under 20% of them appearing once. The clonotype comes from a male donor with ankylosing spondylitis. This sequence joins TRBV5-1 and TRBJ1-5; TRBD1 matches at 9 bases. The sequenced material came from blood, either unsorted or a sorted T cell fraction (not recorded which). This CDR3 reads CASSITGGLGQPQHF. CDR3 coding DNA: TGCGCCAGCAGCATTACAGGGGGCCTGGGACAGCCCCAGCATTTT.